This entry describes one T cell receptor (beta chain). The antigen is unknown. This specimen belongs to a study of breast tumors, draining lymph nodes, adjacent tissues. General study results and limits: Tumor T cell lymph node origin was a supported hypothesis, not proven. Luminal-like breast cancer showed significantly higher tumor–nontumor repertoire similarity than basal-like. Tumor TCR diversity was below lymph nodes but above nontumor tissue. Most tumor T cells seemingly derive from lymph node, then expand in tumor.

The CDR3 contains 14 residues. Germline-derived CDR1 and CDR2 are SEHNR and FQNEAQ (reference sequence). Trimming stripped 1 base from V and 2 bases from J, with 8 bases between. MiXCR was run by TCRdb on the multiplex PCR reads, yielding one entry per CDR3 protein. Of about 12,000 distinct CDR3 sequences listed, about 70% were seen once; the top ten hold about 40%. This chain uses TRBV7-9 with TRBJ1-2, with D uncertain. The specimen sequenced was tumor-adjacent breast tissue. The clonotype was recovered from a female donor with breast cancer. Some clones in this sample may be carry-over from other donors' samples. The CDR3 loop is CASSLEAGNYGYTF. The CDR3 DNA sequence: TGTGCCAGCAGCTTAGAAGCGGGAAACTATGGCTACACCTTC. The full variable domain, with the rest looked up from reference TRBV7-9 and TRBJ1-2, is DTGVSQNPRHKITKRGQNVTFRCDPISEHNRLYWYRQTLGQGPEFLTYFQNEAQLEKSRLLSDRFSAERPKGSFSTLEIQRTEQGDSAMYLCASSLEAGNYGYTFGSGTRLTVV.